This T cell receptor beta chain was profiled in a study of early T cells in non-severe SARS-CoV-2 infection. Turning to the study itself: Bulk RNA isolated from unsorted whole blood underwent sequencing; chains were not paired.

V lost 0 bases to trimming and J lost 5 bases; unmatched junction nucleotides: 7. CDR3 length: 15 residues. CDR1 SGHRS and CDR2 YFSETQ come from the germline V gene. Each CDR3 protein is one row after TCRdb ran MiXCR on the 5' RACE reads. Here the sample spans more than 90,000 distinct CDR3 sequences, about 13% being singletons. The sample taken for sequencing was whole blood. The chain combines TRBV5-1 with TRBJ2-7; 8 positions match TRBD1. The source is an adult who was a healthcare worker with PCR-confirmed SARS-CoV-2 infection or an uninfected control (not recorded which). CDR3 in amino acids: CASSLGAGGFDEQYF. The CDR3 nucleotides are TGCGCCAGCAGCTTGGGGGCAGGGGGCTTTGACGAGCAGTACTTC.